Each of the 16 T cell receptor beta chains below was sequenced from the same sample in a study of CD8 T cells in Susac syndrome. Random hexamers primed reverse transcription of about 0.45 to 1 ug RNA. TCRdb analysed the immunoSEQ multiplex PCR reads with MiXCR anew, one entry per CDR3 protein. The sample holds 75,000 to 95,000 distinct CDR3 sequences, roughly 94% seen once. Sequences were obtained from CD8+ T cells from PBMCs. These receptors all stem from a human donor with Susac syndrome.

V is TRBV19 and J is TRBJ1-1; D is unclear. CDR1 LNHDA and CDR2 SQIVND come from the germline V gene (reference sequence). There are 11 residues in the CDR3. The V and J ends lost 7 bases and 6 bases respectively, with 9 bases between them. The CDR3 region is CASNLGAEAFF. The CDR3 nucleotides read TGTGCCAGTAACCTCGGGGCTGAAGCTTTCTTT.

CDR3 loop: CASSGTGPETQYF. For the CDR3, the DNA is TGTGCCAGCAGCGGGACAGGGCCAGAGACCCAGTACTTC. The chain is built from TRBV5-4 and TRBJ2-5; 9 nucleotides match TRBD1. J lost 4 bases, V lost 4 bases, and 2 bases had no gene match. The CDR3 sequence is 13 residues long. Germline assignment: CDR1 SGHNT and CDR2 YYREEE (reference sequence).

This clonotype was observed once. The rearrangement joins TRBV5-6 to TRBJ2-7; no firm D call. The CDR3 sequence is 12 residues long. Germline V lookup: CDR1 SGHDT, CDR2 YYEEEE. Trimming left V 5 bases short and J 0 bases short, with 6 bases between. CDR3 sequence reads: CASRAGSYEQYF. In DNA form, the CDR3 reads TGTGCCAGCAGAGCCGGCTCCTACGAGCAGTACTTC.

The chain recombines TRBV5-4 with TRBJ2-7; 10 nucleotides match TRBD1. Germline V lookup: CDR1 SGHNT, CDR2 YYREEE (reference sequence). The CDR3 is made up of 14 amino acids. Trimming removed 3 bases from V and 5 bases from J; junction bases left unmatched: 5. The CDR3 DNA is TGTGCCAGCAGCTGGGGACAGGGGCTAGACGAGCAGTACTTC. Amino acid sequence: CASSWGQGLDEQYF.

V and J are TRBV6-5 and TRBJ2-3; a weak D match, TRBD2 (5 bases). Germline V gene data show CDR1 as MNHEY and CDR2 as SVGAGI. The CDR3 spans 13 residues. Trimming took off 2 bases at V and 6 bases at J, with 9 bases between the two ends. CDR3 sequence reads: CASSYGEWDTQYF. CDR3 coding DNA: TGTGCCAGCAGTTACGGGGAGTGGGATACGCAGTATTTT.

As DNA, the CDR3 is TGTGCCAGCAGTTACCGGACAGGGGGCCGCGATGAGCAGTTCTTC. The encoded protein is CASSYRTGGRDEQFF. The chain carries TRBV6-6 and TRBJ2-1, with 11 bases lining up with TRBD1. V lost 2 bases to trimming and J lost 8 bases; unmatched junction nucleotides: 5. The CDR3 spans 15 residues. Germline CDR1 MNHNY, CDR2 SVGAGI (reference sequence).

The chain carries TRBV28 and TRBJ2-7; D is undetermined. Trimming removed 3 bases from V and 3 bases from J, with 12 bases in between. Germline CDR1 reads MDHEN; CDR2 reads SYDVKM. The CDR3 totals 14 residues. The CDR3 reads CASSLAQAHYEQYF. The CDR3 DNA follows: TGTGCCAGCAGTTTGGCACAAGCCCACTACGAGCAGTACTTC.

The chain is built from TRBV5-6 and TRBJ1-1; D perhaps matches TRBD1 (6 bases). Germline CDR1 SGHDT, CDR2 YYEEEE. With 1 base removed from V and 9 bases from J, the gap between germline ends came to 16 bases. The CDR3 totals 14 residues. CDR3 in DNA: TGTGCCAGCAGCTTGCGAAGACAGGTGCTGAAAGCTTTCTTT. Translating gives CASSLRRQVLKAFF.

This chain links TRBV29-1 with TRBJ2-1; perhaps TRBD2 as D (6 bases). Trimming pared 5 bases from V and 1 base from J, leaving 12 bases between. The CDR3 is 14 amino acids. CDR1 and CDR2 from the germline V gene are SQVTM and ANQGSEA. CDR3 sequence: CSVPGLTSYNEQFF. As DNA, the CDR3 is TGCAGCGTTCCTGGACTAACGTCCTACAATGAGCAGTTCTTC.

V gene TRBV20-1 combines with J gene TRBJ1-1; D may be TRBD1 (5 bases). Trimming left V 3 bases short and J 1 base short, with 12 bases between. CDR1 is DFQATT, CDR2 SNEGSKA, per germline (reference sequence). This CDR3 contains 14 residues. The CDR3 spells CSASDLDRNTEAFF. CDR3 DNA: TGCAGTGCTAGTGACCTTGACAGGAACACTGAAGCTTTCTTT.

This clonotype was counted a single time. This CDR3 is CASSGRDREYNEQFF. DNA for the CDR3: TGTGCCAGCAGCGGTCGGGACAGGGAATATAATGAGCAGTTCTTC. V usage is TRBV9 and J usage is TRBJ2-1; 9 nucleotides align to TRBD1. The junction had 8 bases not matched to a gene; V was cut back by 3 bases and J by 7 bases. CDR3 length: 15 amino acids. Germline-derived CDR1 and CDR2 are SGDLS and YYNGEE. Looking up the rest from reference TRBV9 and TRBJ2-1 gives the full variable domain: DSGVTQTPKHLITATGQRVTLRCSPRSGDLSVYWYQQSLDQGLQFLIQYYNGEERAKGNILERFSAQQFPDLHSELNLSSLELGDSALYFCASSGRDREYNEQFFGPGTRLTVL.

This clonotype appeared once. The CDR3 DNA reads as TGTGCCAGCAGCTTAGGCCAGGGAGGCCTCTATGGCTACACCTTC. Protein product: CASSLGQGGLYGYTF. This chain uses TRBV7-8 with TRBJ1-2; weak D call: TRBD1 (5 bases). Trimming pared 1 base from V and 4 bases from J, leaving 13 bases between. Germline values: CDR1 SGHVS, CDR2 FQNEAQ. The CDR3 extends over 15 amino acids.

The chain carries TRBV29-1 and TRBJ2-7, with 7 positions matching TRBD2. V gave up 4 bases and J gave up 6 bases; unmatched junction bases: 3. Germline values: CDR1 SQVTM, CDR2 ANQGSEA. The CDR3 spans 11 residues. CDR3 sequence: CSVAGGIEQYF. The CDR3 DNA sequence: TGCAGCGTTGCGGGGGGAATCGAGCAGTACTTC.

J is TRBJ2-5 and V is TRBV6-5; maybe TRBD1 (5 bases). V was pared by 0 bases and J by 0 bases, with 17 bases between. The CDR3 totals 18 residues. CDR1 MNHEY and CDR2 SVGAGI come from the germline V gene. The CDR3 sequence: CASSYSTLREGDQETQYF. The CDR3 DNA is TGTGCCAGCAGTTACTCGACCCTCAGGGAAGGGGACCAAGAGACCCAGTACTTC.

The chain uses TRBV7-8 and TRBJ2-7; weak D call: TRBD1 (6 bases). Trimming left V 4 bases short and J 3 bases short, with 13 bases between. CDR3 length equals 14 residues. Per germline, CDR1 SGHVS and CDR2 FQNEAQ. In nucleotides, the CDR3 is TGTGCCAGCAGCTCCCCCGGGACACTCTACGAGCAGTACTTC. Residues: CASSSPGTLYEQYF.

This sequence joins TRBV28 and TRBJ2-3; perhaps TRBD1 as D (6 bases). V was cut by 2 bases and J by 6 bases, with 12 bases left in between. The CDR3 extends over 14 amino acids. Germline CDR1 MDHEN, CDR2 SYDVKM. The CDR3 region has the DNA TGTGCCAGCAGTTTAGGCAGGGGCCCCGATACGCAGTATTTT. Its translation is CASSLGRGPDTQYF.